These 26 T cell receptor beta chains originate from one sample sequenced in a study of blood T cells in healthy people across ages. A second PCR, run for about 7 to 11 cycles, used a sample-barcoded 5' primer plus a J-beta primer mix. TCRdb analysed the 5' RACE reads with MiXCR anew, one entry per CDR3 protein. The table has about 1.6 million distinct CDR3 sequences, about 32% seen once; the top ten hold approximately 11%. Material for sequencing was blood. These TCRs come from a woman aged 25 to 39 in good health.

This clonotype came up a few times. The chain has TRBV30 and TRBJ2-2; D not resolved. This CDR3 comprises 14 residues. The germline CDR1 and CDR2 sequences are GTSNPN and SVGIG (reference sequence). V gave up 0 bases and J gave up 0 bases, with 5 bases separating them. For the CDR3, the DNA is TGTGCCTGGAGTGTACCGTCGAACACCGGGGAGCTGTTTTTT. It yields the protein CAWSVPSNTGELFF.

This clonotype was seen only a few times. V gene TRBV20-1 combines with J gene TRBJ2-1, with D perhaps TRBD2 (6 bases). CDR1 and CDR2 (germline): DFQATT, SNEGSKA (reference sequence). This CDR3 contains 15 residues. V was pared by 0 bases and J by 0 bases, with 9 bases between. CDR3 in amino acids: CSARETGVSYNEQFF. The CDR3 bases are TGCAGTGCTAGAGAGACGGGAGTCTCCTACAATGAGCAGTTCTTC.

A few counts support this clonotype. V gene TRBV15 combines with J gene TRBJ2-7, with D unclear. Germline CDR1 reads LNHNV; CDR2 reads YYDKDF (reference sequence). Trimming took off 0 bases at V and 2 bases at J, with 8 bases between the two ends. This CDR3 is built from 14 residues. The CDR3 loop reads CATSRDGSTYEQYF. DNA of the CDR3: TGTGCCACCAGCAGAGATGGGTCAACCTACGAGCAGTACTTC.

This clonotype was detected only a few times. The rearrangement links TRBV27 to TRBJ2-5; no clear D gene. Per the germline V gene, CDR1 is MNHEY and CDR2 is SMNVEV (reference sequence). CDR3 length: 14 residues. Trimming left V 0 bases short and J 2 bases short, with 7 bases between. As DNA, the CDR3 is TGTGCCAGCAGTTTATCGTACCCACAAGAGACCCAGTACTTC. This encodes CASSLSYPQETQYF.

This clonotype occurred a few times. The CDR3 DNA is TGCAGTGCTGCAACAGGGGTAGGGTATGGCTACACCTTC. Amino acids: CSAATGVGYGYTF. The chain combines TRBV20-1 with TRBJ1-2, with 7 bases lining up with TRBD1. The germline V gene encodes CDR1 DFQATT and CDR2 SNEGSKA (reference sequence). V lost 5 bases, J lost 5 bases, and 8 bases stayed unmatched. This CDR3 spans 13 amino acids.

In regard to this clonotype: Compared with germline, one end of the junction differs, possibly owing to a read error. This rearrangement joins TRBV9 to TRBJ2-7; tentative D call: TRBD1 (6 bases). Germline loops: CDR1 SGDLS, CDR2 YYNGEE. CDR3 size: 16 residues. In DNA form, the CDR3 reads TGTGCCAGCAGCCCCGAACAGGGTCTATCTCCCTACGAGCGGTACTTC. Translated, it gives CASSPEQGLSPYERYF.

For the CDR3, the DNA is TGTGCCAGCAGTACCGGGACAGGGCCTTATGGCTACACCTTC. Encoded protein: CASSTGTGPYGYTF. The gene calls are TRBV11-2 and TRBJ1-2; 9 positions match TRBD1. The ends lost 6 bases at V and 5 bases at J; junction bases unmatched: 7. The length of the CDR3 is 14 residues. The germline V gene has CDR1 SGHAT and CDR2 FQNNGV.

This clonotype was counted a few times. The chain joins TRBV30 to TRBJ1-4, with D tentatively TRBD1 (5 bases). Trimming pared 8 bases from V and 8 bases from J, leaving 18 bases between. CDR1 GTSNPN and CDR2 SVGIG come from the germline V gene (reference sequence). There are 13 residues in the CDR3. CDR3 DNA: TGTGCCGGGGGACTTACTCGCGGCGAAAAACTGTTTTTT. This translates into CAGGLTRGEKLFF.

The CDR3 DNA reads as TGTGCCAGCAGTTCGGTCAAAAACATTCAGTACTTC. Translation gives CASSSVKNIQYF. This sequence joins TRBV27 and TRBJ2-4; no reliable D call. The germline CDR1 and CDR2 sequences are MNHEY and SMNVEV (reference sequence). This CDR3 spans 12 amino acids. The V gene lost 4 bases and the J gene lost 3 bases, with 4 bases spanning the gap.

The chain employs TRBV2 and TRBJ1-2; perhaps TRBD1 as D (5 bases). V dropped 4 bases and J dropped 6 bases, with 9 bases sitting between them. The CDR3 runs to 12 residues. The germline gives CDR1 SNHLY, CDR2 FYNNEI. The CDR3 loop is CASSGDDNGYTF. CDR3 DNA sequence: TGTGCCAGCAGTGGGGACGACAATGGCTACACCTTC.

This chain uses TRBV7-9 with TRBJ1-1, with TRBD1 as a possible D gene (5 bases). The CDR3 is made up of 14 amino acids. Germline V gene data show CDR1 as SEHNR and CDR2 as FQNEAQ (reference sequence). V was pared by 8 bases and J by 4 bases, with 17 bases between. The DNA of the CDR3 is TGTGCCAGCGGAGCCGGGGCCGGGGGCACTGAAGCTTTCTTT. Translated: CASGAGAGGTEAFF.

The sample holds a few counts of this clonotype. This chain connects TRBV15 to TRBJ2-1; TRBD1 might be the D (7 bases). The CDR3 has 18 amino acids. Trimming cost V 0 bases and J 0 bases, with 15 bases left between them. CDR1 is LNHNV, CDR2 YYDKDF, per germline (reference sequence). CDR3 DNA sequence: TGTGCCACCAGCAGAGATTTGGCAGGGGGGAGCTCCTACAATGAGCAGTTCTTC. Its translation is CATSRDLAGGSSYNEQFF.

This chain links TRBV3-1 with TRBJ2-5; 11 positions match TRBD1. V lost 4 bases, J lost 3 bases, and 4 bases stayed unmatched. The CDR3 spans 15 residues. In germline, CDR1 is LGHDT, CDR2 YNNKEL (reference sequence). CDR3 sequence (DNA): TGTGCCAGCAGCCGTCTGGGACAGGGGGAAGAGACCCAGTACTTC. This encodes CASSRLGQGEETQYF.

V is TRBV7-9 and J is TRBJ2-5; 7 nucleotides agree with TRBD2. The end of the DNA fits TRBJ2-7 better, so the J call may be wrong. CDR1 is SEHNR and CDR2 is FQNEAQ in the germline V gene (reference sequence). The CDR3 length is 15 residues. CDR3 loop: CASSPQGGLDYEQYF. The CDR3 bases are TGTGCCAGCAGCCCTCAGGGAGGGCTCGACTACGAGCAGTACTTC.

The genes are TRBV20-1 and TRBJ1-1, with 8 bases aligning to TRBD1. Germline V gene data show CDR1 as DFQATT and CDR2 as SNEGSKA (reference sequence). The ends lost 0 bases at V and 1 base at J; junction bases unmatched: 7. This CDR3 comprises 16 residues. The CDR3 nucleotides read TGCAGTGCTAGAGATCCGGGGCAGGGGGCGAACACTGAAGCTTTCTTT. Translation gives CSARDPGQGANTEAFF.

This clonotype has more than one count but fewer than ten. The chain links TRBV6-1 to TRBJ2-5, with 9 nucleotides matching TRBD2. This CDR3 is 16 amino acids long. The germline V gene encodes CDR1 MNHNS and CDR2 SASEGT. Trimming removed 1 base from V and 5 bases from J; junction bases left unmatched: 8. The CDR3 sequence: CASSEGWAGGGETQYF. CDR3 DNA sequence: TGTGCCAGCAGTGAAGGTTGGGCGGGAGGGGGCGAGACCCAGTACTTC.

This clonotype was counted a few times. The chain uses TRBV11-2 and TRBJ2-7, with D possibly TRBD2 on 5 matching bases. The V end lost 1 base, the J end lost 3 bases, and 16 bases lay between the germline ends. CDR3 length: 16 amino acids. The V gene's germline CDR1 is SGHAT and CDR2 FQNNGV. The CDR3 spells CASSLVRRETNYEQYF. In nucleotides, the CDR3 is TGTGCCAGCAGCTTAGTACGCCGCGAGACTAACTACGAGCAGTACTTC.

Only a few counts were recorded for this clonotype. V and J are TRBV5-1 and TRBJ2-7, with D unclear. The CDR3 totals 15 residues. Trimming cost V 0 bases and J 2 bases, with 12 bases left between them. CDR1 SGHRS and CDR2 YFSETQ come from the germline V gene. The CDR3 region is CASSLALLGAYEQYF. The DNA of the CDR3 is TGCGCCAGCAGCTTGGCCTTATTAGGAGCCTACGAGCAGTACTTC.

A few counts support this clonotype. The J gene is TRBJ2-5, the V gene TRBV7-6; 11 bases fit TRBD2. The junction had 8 bases not matched to a gene; V was cut back by 3 bases and J by 2 bases. This CDR3 has 17 amino acids. Germline loops: CDR1 SGHVS, CDR2 FNYEAQ. The CDR3 loop is CASSFPRLAGTQETQYF. For the CDR3, the DNA is TGTGCCAGCAGCTTCCCCCGACTAGCGGGGACGCAAGAGACCCAGTACTTC.

The chain links TRBV7-3 to TRBJ2-3; D possibly matches TRBD1 or TRBD2 (6 bases each). Looked up from germline, CDR1 is SGHTA and CDR2 is FQGTGA. The CDR3 is 16 residues long. Trimming pared 5 bases from V and 8 bases from J, leaving 23 bases between. CDR3: CASSAPSVGGAGTQYF. The CDR3 DNA sequence: TGTGCCAGCAGCGCACCCTCAGTGGGGGGCGCCGGTACGCAGTATTTT.

The gene calls are TRBV7-3 and TRBJ1-1; D is unclear. V lost 1 base to trimming and J lost 3 bases, with 9 bases between them. The CDR3 is made up of 14 amino acids. Germline lookup yields CDR1 SGHTA and CDR2 FQGTGA. In DNA, the CDR3 is TGTGCCAGCAGCTTAAGAGGGAAGGACACTGAAGCTTTCTTT. Translating it yields CASSLRGKDTEAFF.

The chain links TRBV7-3 to TRBJ1-5, with a tentative D call TRBD1 (5 bases). The CDR3 loop spans 15 amino acids. V shed 5 bases and J shed 6 bases, with 17 bases lying between them. Germline lookup yields CDR1 SGHTA and CDR2 FQGTGA. This chain's CDR3 is CASSNTPGGSQPQHF. The DNA of the CDR3 is TGTGCCAGCAGCAACACACCTGGGGGGAGTCAGCCCCAGCATTTT.

The table lists this clonotype with a few counts. The rearrangement uses TRBV6-1 and TRBJ2-2; TRBD2 might be the D (6 bases). Germline V lookup: CDR1 MNHNS, CDR2 SASEGT. With 4 bases removed from V and 6 bases from J, the gap between germline ends came to 6 bases. CDR3 length: 12 amino acids. In DNA, the CDR3 is TGTGCCAGCAGTGGGGACTCCGGGGAGCTGTTTTTT. This sequence encodes CASSGDSGELFF.

This clonotype was counted between two and nine times. The chain carries TRBV7-3 and TRBJ2-5; 9 bases agree with TRBD2. V dropped 5 bases and J dropped 5; count of bases not matched to a gene: 9. CDR1 and CDR2 from the germline V gene are SGHTA and FQGTGA. This CDR3 has 15 residues. CDR3: CASSQNSGRGETQYF. The CDR3 DNA sequence: TGTGCCAGCAGCCAAAATAGCGGGAGAGGCGAGACCCAGTACTTC.

The rearrangement links TRBV11-3 to TRBJ2-1; the D gene could be TRBD1 or TRBD2 (5 bases each). This CDR3 comprises 15 residues. Trimming removed 4 bases from V and 0 bases from J, with 10 bases in between. CDR1 is SGHNT and CDR2 is YENEEA in the germline V gene. CDR3 nucleotide sequence: TGTGCCAGCAGCTCGGGACGGTACTCCTACAATGAGCAGTTCTTC. Amino acid sequence: CASSSGRYSYNEQFF. The variable domain in full, completed from reference TRBV11-3 and TRBJ2-1, reads EAGVVQSPRYKIIEKKQPVAFWCNPISGHNTLYWYLQNLGQGPELLIRYENEEAVDDSQLPKDRFSAERLKGVDSTLKIQPAELGDSAVYLCASSSGRYSYNEQFFGPGTRLTVL.

This clonotype was picked up a small number of times. The chain recombines TRBV3-1 with TRBJ2-7; D remains unclear. The V gene's germline CDR1 is LGHDT and CDR2 YNNKEL (reference sequence). The CDR3 sequence is 16 residues long. Trimming took 0 bases from V and 5 from J, leaving 17 bases between them. This CDR3 reads CASSQDAGRSADEQYF. In DNA form, the CDR3 reads TGTGCCAGCAGCCAAGATGCCGGACGATCGGCGGACGAGCAGTACTTC.